The following is a T cell receptor beta chain sequence with its context. The sample originates from a study of shared clonotypes between healthy human individuals. Generated by immunoSEQ multiplex PCR, the TCRdb table keeps only in-frame clones and is missing some. The table lists millions of clones, about 95% of them singletons, with roughly 1% in the top ten. Terminally differentiated effector memory CD45RA+ cells were excluded from the naive CD8 cells, which were CD45RO-negative and positively selected for CCR7. Recent vaccinations or acute infections were absent in the healthy HIV-negative adult donors. The CDR3 spans 15 residues. Trimming took off 4 bases at V and 3 bases at J, with 16 bases between the two ends. Germline loops: CDR1 MNHEY, CDR2 SVGAGI.

This sequence originates from a man aged 18 to 30 in good health. The sample taken for sequencing was naive CD8+ T cells sorted from blood. The chain joins TRBV6-5 to TRBJ2-7, with a weak D call TRBD2 (5 bases). CDR3 coding DNA: TGTGCCAGCAGTTCTGGACTCGCGGCGTTCTACGAGCAGTACTTC. It encodes CASSSGLAAFYEQYF.